One and the same sample provided the 22 T cell receptor beta chains below, sequenced in a study of T cell responses to AZD1222 COVID-19 vaccine. The repertoire was sequenced with immunoSEQ multiplex PCR; TCRdb's copy has only in-frame clones and lacks some. The table lists tens of thousands of clones, roughly 90% of them singletons. The sample consisted of peripheral blood, taken 28 days after the second AZD1222 dose. These receptors all stem from an adult who received the AZD1222 COVID-19 vaccine.

The gene calls are TRBV9 and TRBJ2-7; the match to TRBD1 covers 7 bases. There are 13 residues in the CDR3. Germline V gives CDR1 SGDLS, CDR2 YYNGEE. V was clipped by 3 bases and J by 9 bases; unmatched bases: 9. The CDR3 nucleotides are TGTGCCAGCAGCGCGACCGAGGGGGCGGTGCAGTACTTC. Translated, it gives CASSATEGAVQYF. Looking up the rest from reference TRBV9 and TRBJ2-7 gives the full variable domain: DSGVTQTPKHLITATGQRVTLRCSPRSGDLSVYWYQQSLDQGLQFLIQYYNGEERAKGNILERFSAQQFPDLHSELNLSSLELGDSALYFCASSATEGAVQYFGPGTRLTVT.

The chain links TRBV2 to TRBJ1-1; 9 bases align to TRBD1. V lost 7 bases, J lost 3 bases, and 3 bases stayed unmatched. This CDR3 contains 13 residues. Germline V lookup: CDR1 SNHLY, CDR2 FYNNEI. CDR3 in amino acids: CASNTGGYTEAFF. CDR3 DNA sequence: TGTGCCAGCAATACAGGGGGCTACACTGAAGCTTTCTTT.

The chain links TRBV18 to TRBJ2-5, with D perhaps TRBD1 (5 bases). CDR1 KGHSH and CDR2 LQKENI come from the germline V gene. The CDR3 is made up of 13 amino acids. V was shortened by 0 bases and J by 5 bases, with 7 bases between the two germline ends. This CDR3 reads CASSPPGAETQYF. The CDR3 nucleotides read TGTGCCAGCTCACCACCTGGGGCTGAGACCCAGTACTTC. The full variable domain, its missing parts supplied by reference TRBV18 and TRBJ2-5, is NAGVMQNPRHLVRRRGQEARLRCSPMKGHSHVYWYRQLPEEGLKFMVYLQKENIIDESGMPKERFSAEFPKEGPSILRIQQVVRGDSAAYFCASSPPGAETQYFGPGTRLLVL.

This clone is a singleton in its sample. The CDR3 is CASSLALRTGGLYNEQFF. For the CDR3, the DNA is TGCGCCAGCAGCTTGGCCCTTAGGACAGGGGGGCTATACAATGAGCAGTTCTTC. The V and J genes are TRBV5-1 and TRBJ2-1; 10 nucleotides match TRBD1. The CDR3 consists of 18 residues. V dropped 0 bases and J dropped 4; count of bases not matched to a gene: 10. Per germline, CDR1 SGHRS and CDR2 YFSETQ.

The rearrangement joins TRBV7-2 to TRBJ1-1, with D perhaps TRBD1 (5 bases). The V gene lost 5 bases and the J gene lost 4 bases, with 20 bases spanning the gap. The CDR3 contains 16 residues. The germline V gene encodes CDR1 SGHTA and CDR2 FQGNSA. In DNA, the CDR3 is TGTGCCAGCAGCCTTGCGGGGGGATACCCGGGCACTGAAGCTTTCTTT. Its protein product is CASSLAGGYPGTEAFF. The full variable domain, completed using reference TRBV7-2 and TRBJ1-1, is GAGVSQSPSNKVTEKGKDVELRCDPISGHTALYWYRQSLGQGLEFLIYFQGNSAPDKSGLPSDRFSAERTGGSVSTLTIQRTQQEDSAVYLCASSLAGGYPGTEAFFGQGTRLTVV.

As to this clone: Its ends do not fully match the called genes, so a read error is possible. This chain links TRBV2 with TRBJ2-5; the D gene is possibly TRBD2 (5 bases). The germline V gene encodes CDR1 SNHLY and CDR2 FYNNEI. The CDR3 is made up of 15 amino acids. CDR3 in amino acids: CASSEGLAVQETQYF. The CDR3, as DNA: TGTGCCAGCAGCGAAGGGCTAGCCGTCCAAGAGACCCAGTACTTC.

This chain connects TRBV7-9 to TRBJ2-3; D unresolved. Per the germline V gene, CDR1 is SEHNR and CDR2 is FQNEAQ (reference sequence). CDR3 size: 15 residues. Trimming took 5 bases from V and 0 from J, leaving 12 bases between them. CDR3 residues: CASSPRQASTDTQYF. CDR3 sequence (DNA): TGTGCCAGCAGCCCTCGACAAGCTAGCACAGATACGCAGTATTTT.

The chain uses TRBV2 and TRBJ1-5; 9 positions match TRBD1. V shed 9 bases and J 5 bases; nucleotides not matched to a gene: 8. CDR1 SNHLY and CDR2 FYNNEI come from the germline V gene. This CDR3 spans 14 amino acids. The CDR3 reads CASRDRVLDQPQHF. CDR3 DNA sequence: TGTGCCAGTCGGGACAGGGTTTTAGATCAGCCCCAGCATTTT.

The V call is TRBV5-1, the J call TRBJ2-7, with D possibly called TRBD1 or TRBD2 (5 bases each). Germline loops: CDR1 SGHRS, CDR2 YFSETQ. This CDR3 region has 16 residues. Between the trimmed V and J ends, which lost 4 bases and 6 bases, there was a span of 23 bases. Written as DNA, the CDR3 is TGCGCCAGCAGCACCCTCGGGACCCACGTCGGAGGCGAGCAGTACTTC. Its protein product is CASSTLGTHVGGEQYF.

The sample holds one count of this clone. This chain connects TRBV15 to TRBJ2-3, with D perhaps TRBD1 (6 bases). Trimming left V 4 bases short and J 2 bases short, with 13 bases between. Germline CDR1 is LNHNV and CDR2 is YYDKDF (reference sequence). The CDR3 is made up of 15 amino acids. The CDR3 sequence is CATSTHRVFTDTQYF. The CDR3 DNA follows: TGTGCCACCAGCACCCACAGGGTTTTCACAGATACGCAGTATTTT.

This chain links TRBV19 with TRBJ2-1, with TRBD2 identical over 8 bases. CDR3 length: 16 residues. Per germline, CDR1 LNHDA and CDR2 SQIVND (reference sequence). With 6 bases clipped from V and 0 bases from J, the junction kept 7 bases outside the gene matches. CDR3 in amino acids: CASSGGDYSSYNEQFF. The CDR3 region has the DNA TGTGCCAGTAGCGGGGGGGACTACAGCTCCTACAATGAGCAGTTCTTC.

V and J are TRBV5-1 and TRBJ2-3, with 10 bases aligning to TRBD1. CDR1 is SGHRS and CDR2 is YFSETQ in the germline V gene. CDR3 size: 16 residues. The V and J ends lost 1 base and 3 bases, in that order; junction bases with no gene match: 5. CDR3 region: CASSLWTGGSTDTQYF. DNA for the CDR3: TGCGCCAGCAGCTTGTGGACAGGGGGAAGTACAGATACGCAGTATTTT.

This chain connects TRBV9 to TRBJ2-1; 10 positions agree with TRBD2. CDR3 size: 14 residues. Losses at the gene ends were 3 bases for V and 6 bases for J; bases not matched to a gene: 3. Per the germline V gene, CDR1 is SGDLS and CDR2 is YYNGEE. CDR3 protein: CASSGGLAVNEQFF. CDR3 in DNA: TGTGCCAGCAGCGGCGGACTAGCGGTCAATGAGCAGTTCTTC. Based on the CDR3 plus reference TRBV9 and TRBJ2-1, the full variable domain is DSGVTQTPKHLITATGQRVTLRCSPRSGDLSVYWYQQSLDQGLQFLIQYYNGEERAKGNILERFSAQQFPDLHSELNLSSLELGDSALYFCASSGGLAVNEQFFGPGTRLTVL.

For the CDR3, the DNA is TGTGCCAGCATCGGGGACACGATGGGCGATGAGCAGTTCTTC. As protein: CASIGDTMGDEQFF. J is TRBJ2-1 and V is TRBV2; perhaps TRBD1 as D (6 bases). Trimming removed 7 bases from V and 8 bases from J, with 18 bases in between. This CDR3 region has 14 residues. Germline V gene sequence: CDR1 SNHLY, CDR2 FYNNEI. The full variable domain, completed using reference TRBV2 and TRBJ2-1, is EPEVTQTPSHQVTQMGQEVILRCVPISNHLYFYWYRQILGQKVEFLVSFYNNEISEKSEIFDDQFSVERPDGSNFTLKIRSTKLEDSAMYFCASIGDTMGDEQFFGPGTRLTVL.

This chain joins TRBV7-6 and TRBJ2-5; 8 bases agree with TRBD1. Germline V CDR1 and CDR2: SGHVS, FNYEAQ. V dropped 5 bases and J dropped 3; count of bases not matched to a gene: 5. This CDR3 has 14 amino acids. CDR3 DNA sequence: TGTGCCAGCAGCAAGCCGGGACAGGAAGAGACCCAGTACTTC. This translates into CASSKPGQEETQYF.

The chain uses TRBV30 and TRBJ2-3; 7 bases agree with TRBD1. There are 14 residues in the CDR3. Trimming cost V 2 bases and J 4 bases; bases outside gene matches: 6. Germline loops: CDR1 GTSNPN, CDR2 SVGIG (reference sequence). The CDR3 DNA reads as TGTGCCTGGAGTCCGTTGGGGACAGCAGATACGCAGTATTTT. It translates to CAWSPLGTADTQYF.

The gene calls are TRBV28 and TRBJ2-7; no clear D. The CDR3 spans 11 residues. From germline, CDR1 is MDHEN and CDR2 SYDVKM. Deletions cut 6 bases from V and 4 bases from J, with 7 bases between. CDR3: CASSFTYEQYF. The CDR3 nucleotides are TGTGCCAGCAGCTTCACTTACGAGCAGTACTTC. Based on the CDR3 plus reference TRBV28 and TRBJ2-7, the full variable domain is DVKVTQSSRYLVKRTGEKVFLECVQDMDHENMFWYRQDPGLGLRLIYFSYDVKMKEKGDIPEGYSVSREKKERFSLILESASTNQTSMYLCASSFTYEQYFGPGTRLTVT.

V gene TRBV7-2 combines with J gene TRBJ2-1, with unresolved D. This CDR3 has 14 amino acids. Germline V lookup: CDR1 SGHTA, CDR2 FQGNSA. Deletions cut 5 bases from V and 6 bases from J, with 14 bases between. The CDR3 spells CASSPRRDPNEQFF. Written as DNA, the CDR3 is TGTGCCAGCAGCCCTAGAAGGGATCCCAATGAGCAGTTCTTC.

Points on this clone: A read error may produce the germline difference seen at one junction end. The rearrangement links TRBV27 to TRBJ1-1, with D unresolved. The CDR3 length is 13 residues. Germline CDR1 MNHEY, CDR2 SMNVEV (reference sequence). The CDR3 spells CASSISRGTEAFF. CDR3 coding DNA: TGTGCCAGCAGTATATCGAGAGGGACTGAAGCTTTCTTT.

The chain uses TRBV27 and TRBJ2-5; 9 nucleotides match TRBD1. CDR3 length: 15 residues. Germline V lookup: CDR1 MNHEY, CDR2 SMNVEV (reference sequence). The ends lost 3 bases at V and 4 bases at J; junction bases unmatched: 6. CDR3 nucleotide sequence: TGTGCCAGCAGTTTCGGACAGGGGTCGGGAGAGACCCAGTACTTC. As protein: CASSFGQGSGETQYF.

The CDR3 loop is CAWNPGNTEAFF. Here the CDR3 DNA reads TGTGCCTGGAATCCGGGAAACACTGAAGCTTTCTTT. J is TRBJ1-1 and V is TRBV30; D is ambiguous. Trimming pared 4 bases from V and 2 bases from J, leaving 8 bases between. The CDR3 spans 12 residues. CDR1 is GTSNPN, CDR2 SVGIG, per germline (reference sequence).

The J gene is TRBJ2-5, the V gene TRBV25-1; TRBD1 matches 10 bases. V gave up 0 bases and J gave up 4 bases; unmatched junction bases: 5. The CDR3 is 16 amino acids. Germline V gives CDR1 MGHDK, CDR2 SYGVNS. The CDR3 loop reads CASSEYAGQGSETQYF. The CDR3 DNA follows: TGTGCCAGCAGTGAATATGCGGGACAGGGGTCAGAGACCCAGTACTTC.